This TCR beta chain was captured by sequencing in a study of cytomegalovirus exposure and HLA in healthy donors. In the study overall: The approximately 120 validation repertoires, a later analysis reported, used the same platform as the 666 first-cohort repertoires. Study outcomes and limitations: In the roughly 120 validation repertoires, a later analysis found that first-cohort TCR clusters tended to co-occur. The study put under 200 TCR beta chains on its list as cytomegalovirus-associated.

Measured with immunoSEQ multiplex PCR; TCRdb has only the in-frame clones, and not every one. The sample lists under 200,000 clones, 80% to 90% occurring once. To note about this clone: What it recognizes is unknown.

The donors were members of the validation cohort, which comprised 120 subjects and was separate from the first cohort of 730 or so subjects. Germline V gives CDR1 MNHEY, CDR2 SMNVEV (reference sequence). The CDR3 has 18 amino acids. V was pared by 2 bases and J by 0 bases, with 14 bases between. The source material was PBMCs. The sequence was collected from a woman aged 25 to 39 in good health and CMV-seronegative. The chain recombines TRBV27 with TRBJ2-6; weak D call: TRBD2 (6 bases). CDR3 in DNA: TGTGCCAGCAGTTTAATTGGACTACTAAACTCTGGGGCCAACGTCCTGACTTTC. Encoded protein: CASSLIGLLNSGANVLTF.